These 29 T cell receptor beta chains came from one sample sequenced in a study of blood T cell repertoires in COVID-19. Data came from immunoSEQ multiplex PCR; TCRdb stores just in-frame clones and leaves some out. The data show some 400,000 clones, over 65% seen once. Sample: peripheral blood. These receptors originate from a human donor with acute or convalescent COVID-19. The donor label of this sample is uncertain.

The CDR3 DNA reads as TGCGCCAGCAGCCTGACAAGACTAGCGGAAAACAATGAGCAGTTCTTC. Translation: CASSLTRLAENNEQFF. This chain joins TRBV5-1 and TRBJ2-1, with 9 nucleotides matching TRBD2. V lost 4 bases to trimming and J lost 5 bases; unmatched junction nucleotides: 10. The length of the CDR3 is 16 residues. Per germline, CDR1 SGHRS and CDR2 YFSETQ.

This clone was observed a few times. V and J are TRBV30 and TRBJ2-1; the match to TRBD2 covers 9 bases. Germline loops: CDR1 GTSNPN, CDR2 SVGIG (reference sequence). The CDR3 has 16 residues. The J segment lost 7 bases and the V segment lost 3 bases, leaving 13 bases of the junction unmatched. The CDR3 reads CAWSLFKRLAVNEQFF. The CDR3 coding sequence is TGTGCCTGGAGCCTGTTTAAGAGACTAGCGGTTAATGAGCAGTTCTTC.

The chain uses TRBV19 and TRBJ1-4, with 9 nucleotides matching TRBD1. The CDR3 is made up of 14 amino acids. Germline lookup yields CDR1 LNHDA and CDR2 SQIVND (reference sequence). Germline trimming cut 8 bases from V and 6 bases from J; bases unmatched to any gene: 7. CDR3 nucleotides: TGTGCCAGTTCGAACAGGGGGCGAGATGAAAAACTGTTTTTT. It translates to CASSNRGRDEKLFF.

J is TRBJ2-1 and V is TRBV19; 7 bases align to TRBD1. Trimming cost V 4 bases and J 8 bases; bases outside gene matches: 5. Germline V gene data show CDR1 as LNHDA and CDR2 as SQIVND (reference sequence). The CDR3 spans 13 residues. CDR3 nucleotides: TGTGCCAGTAGTACCCGGACAGGCGATGAGCAGTTCTTC. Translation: CASSTRTGDEQFF.

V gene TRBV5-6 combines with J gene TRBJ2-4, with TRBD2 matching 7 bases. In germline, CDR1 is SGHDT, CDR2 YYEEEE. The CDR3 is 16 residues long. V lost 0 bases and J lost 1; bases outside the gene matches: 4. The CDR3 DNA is TGTGCCAGCAGCTTGGCCTTGGGAGGGGCCAAAAACATTCAGTACTTC. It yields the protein CASSLALGGAKNIQYF.

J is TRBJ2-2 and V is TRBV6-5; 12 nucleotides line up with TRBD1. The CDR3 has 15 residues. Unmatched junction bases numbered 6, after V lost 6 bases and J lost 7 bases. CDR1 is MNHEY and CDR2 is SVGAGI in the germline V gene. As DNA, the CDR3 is TGTGCCAGCAGGGGACAGGGGGCGCGTTTCGGGGAGCTGTTTTTT. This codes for CASRGQGARFGELFF.

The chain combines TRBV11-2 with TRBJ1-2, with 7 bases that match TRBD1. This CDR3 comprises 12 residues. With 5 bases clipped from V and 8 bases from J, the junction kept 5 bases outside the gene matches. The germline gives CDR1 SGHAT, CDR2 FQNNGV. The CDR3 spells CASSQQGLGYTF. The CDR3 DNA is TGTGCCAGCAGCCAACAGGGGTTAGGCTACACCTTC.

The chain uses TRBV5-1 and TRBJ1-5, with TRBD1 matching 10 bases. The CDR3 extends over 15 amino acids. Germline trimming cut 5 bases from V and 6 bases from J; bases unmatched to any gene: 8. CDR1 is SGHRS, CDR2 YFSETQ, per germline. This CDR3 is CASSLGTGDFQPQHF. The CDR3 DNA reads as TGCGCCAGCAGTTTAGGGACAGGGGATTTTCAGCCCCAGCATTTT.

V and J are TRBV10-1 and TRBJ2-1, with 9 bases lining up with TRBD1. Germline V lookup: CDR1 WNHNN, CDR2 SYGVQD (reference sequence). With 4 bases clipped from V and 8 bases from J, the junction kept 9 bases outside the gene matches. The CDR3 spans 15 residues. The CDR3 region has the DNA TGCGCCAGCAGTGGGATACAGGGGGCGAGGTATGAGCAGTTCTTC. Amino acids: CASSGIQGARYEQFF.

CDR3 DNA sequence: TGTGCCAGCAGTTCAAGGCCACTCGGACAGGGGAACTCACCCCTCCACTTT. The encoded protein is CASSSRPLGQGNSPLHF. V and J are TRBV3-1 (or the pseudogene TRBV3-2) and TRBJ1-6; the match to TRBD1 covers 9 bases. J lost 10 bases, V lost 6 bases, and 16 bases had no gene match. CDR1 and CDR2 (germline): LGHDT, YNNKEL (reference sequence). This CDR3 is built from 17 residues.

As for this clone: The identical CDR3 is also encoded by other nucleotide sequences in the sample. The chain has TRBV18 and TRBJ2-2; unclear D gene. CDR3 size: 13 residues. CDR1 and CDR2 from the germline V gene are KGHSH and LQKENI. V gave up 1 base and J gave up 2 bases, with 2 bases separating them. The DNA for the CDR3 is TGTGCCAGCTCACCACTAAACACCGGGGAGCTGTTTTTT. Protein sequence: CASSPLNTGELFF.

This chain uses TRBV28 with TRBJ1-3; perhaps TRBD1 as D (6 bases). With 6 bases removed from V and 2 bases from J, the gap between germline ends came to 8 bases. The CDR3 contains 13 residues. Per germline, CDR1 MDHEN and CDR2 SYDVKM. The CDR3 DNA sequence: TGTGCCAGCAGATGGACAGCTGGAAACACCATATATTTT. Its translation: CASRWTAGNTIYF.

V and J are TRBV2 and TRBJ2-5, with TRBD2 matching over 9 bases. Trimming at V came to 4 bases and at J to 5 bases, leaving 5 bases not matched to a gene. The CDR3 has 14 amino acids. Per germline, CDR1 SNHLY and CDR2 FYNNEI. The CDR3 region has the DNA TGTGCCAGCAGTGGAGGACTAGCGCTGGAGACCCAGTACTTC. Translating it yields CASSGGLALETQYF.

The CDR3 DNA is TGTGCCACCAGCAGAGGACAGTGGGGGGACACTGAAGCTTTCTTT. It encodes CATSRGQWGDTEAFF. The genes are TRBV15 and TRBJ1-1, with D possibly being TRBD1 (5 bases). The V end was cut by 1 base, the J end by 3 bases, with 12 bases between. The germline gives CDR1 LNHNV, CDR2 YYDKDF (reference sequence). CDR3 size: 15 residues.

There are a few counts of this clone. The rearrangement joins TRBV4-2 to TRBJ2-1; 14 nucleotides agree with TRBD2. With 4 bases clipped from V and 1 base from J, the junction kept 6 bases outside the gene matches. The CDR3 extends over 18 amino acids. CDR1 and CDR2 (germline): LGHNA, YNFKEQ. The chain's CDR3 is CASSPLTSGGVSYNEQFF. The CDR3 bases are TGTGCCAGCAGCCCCTTGACTAGCGGGGGGGTTTCCTACAATGAGCAGTTCTTC.

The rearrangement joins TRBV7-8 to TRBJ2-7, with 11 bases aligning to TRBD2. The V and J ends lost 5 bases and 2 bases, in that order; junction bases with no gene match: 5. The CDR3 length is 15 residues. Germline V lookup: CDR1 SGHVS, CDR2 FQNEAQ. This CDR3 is CASSVPGLAAYEQYF. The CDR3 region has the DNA TGTGCCAGCAGCGTACCGGGACTAGCGGCCTACGAGCAGTACTTC. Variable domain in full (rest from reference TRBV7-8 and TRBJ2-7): GAGVSQSPRYKVAKRGQDVALRCDPISGHVSLFWYQQALGQGPEFLTYFQNEAQLDKSGLPSDRFFAERPEGSVSTLKIQRTQQEDSAVYLCASSVPGLAAYEQYFGPGTRLTVT.

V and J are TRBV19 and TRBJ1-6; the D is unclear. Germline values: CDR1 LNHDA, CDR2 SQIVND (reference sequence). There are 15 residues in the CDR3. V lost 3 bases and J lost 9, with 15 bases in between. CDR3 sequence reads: CASSISMGEGSPLHF. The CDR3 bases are TGTGCCAGTAGTATTAGTATGGGAGAGGGTTCACCCCTCCACTTT.

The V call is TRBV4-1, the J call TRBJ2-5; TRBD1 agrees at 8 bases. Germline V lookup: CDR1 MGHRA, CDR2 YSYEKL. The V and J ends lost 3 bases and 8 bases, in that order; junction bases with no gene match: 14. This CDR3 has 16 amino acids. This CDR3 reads CASSHLLTGAVGTQYF. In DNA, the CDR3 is TGCGCCAGCAGCCACCTCCTGACAGGGGCGGTGGGTACCCAGTACTTC.

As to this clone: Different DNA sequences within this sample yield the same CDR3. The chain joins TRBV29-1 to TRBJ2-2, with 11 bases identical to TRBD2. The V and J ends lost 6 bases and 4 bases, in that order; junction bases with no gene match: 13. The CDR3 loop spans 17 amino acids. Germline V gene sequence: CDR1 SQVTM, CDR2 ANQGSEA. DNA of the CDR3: TGCAGCGTCTTTAGCGGGGGGGCCGGGGGGGGCACCGGGGAGCTGTTTTTT. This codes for CSVFSGGAGGGTGELFF.

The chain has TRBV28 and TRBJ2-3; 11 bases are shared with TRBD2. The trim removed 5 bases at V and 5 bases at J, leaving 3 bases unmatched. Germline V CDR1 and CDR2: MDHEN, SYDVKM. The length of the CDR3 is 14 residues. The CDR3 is CASSQGLAEDTQYF. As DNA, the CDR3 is TGTGCCAGCAGTCAGGGACTAGCGGAAGATACGCAGTATTTT.

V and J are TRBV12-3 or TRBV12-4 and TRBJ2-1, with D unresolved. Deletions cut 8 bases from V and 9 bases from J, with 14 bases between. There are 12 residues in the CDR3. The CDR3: CASATWRGEQFF. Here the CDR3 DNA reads TGTGCCAGCGCCACCTGGCGCGGTGAGCAGTTCTTC.

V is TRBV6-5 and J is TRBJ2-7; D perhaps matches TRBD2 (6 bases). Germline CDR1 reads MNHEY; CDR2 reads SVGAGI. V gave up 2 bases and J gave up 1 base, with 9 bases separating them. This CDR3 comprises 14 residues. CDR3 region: CASSYGRDSYEQYF. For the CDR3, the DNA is TGTGCCAGCAGTTACGGGCGGGATTCCTACGAGCAGTACTTC.

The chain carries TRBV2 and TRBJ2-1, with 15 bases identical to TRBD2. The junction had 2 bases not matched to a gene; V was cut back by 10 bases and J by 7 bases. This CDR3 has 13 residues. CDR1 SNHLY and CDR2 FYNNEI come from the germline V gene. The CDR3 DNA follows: TGTGCCACCGGACTAGCGGGGGGGAATGAGCAGTTCTTC. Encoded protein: CATGLAGGNEQFF.

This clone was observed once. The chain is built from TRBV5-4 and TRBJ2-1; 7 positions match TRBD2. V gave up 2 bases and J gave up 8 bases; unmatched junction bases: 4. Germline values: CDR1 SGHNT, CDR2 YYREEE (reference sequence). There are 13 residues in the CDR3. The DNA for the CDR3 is TGTGCCAGCAGCTTCGGGGGGAGCGATGAGCAGTTCTTC. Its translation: CASSFGGSDEQFF.

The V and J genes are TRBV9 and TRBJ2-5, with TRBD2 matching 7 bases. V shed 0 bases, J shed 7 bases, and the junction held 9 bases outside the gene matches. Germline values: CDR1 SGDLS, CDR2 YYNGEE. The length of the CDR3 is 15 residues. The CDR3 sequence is CASSVGGLREGTQYF. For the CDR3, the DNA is TGTGCCAGCAGCGTAGGGGGTCTTAGGGAGGGGACCCAGTACTTC. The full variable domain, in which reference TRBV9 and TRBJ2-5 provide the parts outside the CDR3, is DSGVTQTPKHLITATGQRVTLRCSPRSGDLSVYWYQQSLDQGLQFLIQYYNGEERAKGNILERFSAQQFPDLHSELNLSSLELGDSALYFCASSVGGLREGTQYFGPGTRLLVL.

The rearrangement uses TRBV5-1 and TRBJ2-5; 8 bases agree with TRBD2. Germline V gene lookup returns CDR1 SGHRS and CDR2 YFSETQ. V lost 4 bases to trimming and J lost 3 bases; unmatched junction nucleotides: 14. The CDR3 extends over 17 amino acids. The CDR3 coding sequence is TGCGCCAGCAGCGTCACCACCGGGACTAGGGGGAAAGAGACCCAGTACTTC. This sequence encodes CASSVTTGTRGKETQYF.

CDR3 protein: CASVSTGNTEAFF. The CDR3 DNA sequence: TGTGCTAGTGTATCGACAGGAAACACTGAAGCTTTCTTT. V gene TRBV12-5 combines with J gene TRBJ1-1; TRBD1 might be the D (6 bases). The CDR3 is 13 residues long. V shed 7 bases and J shed 2 bases, with 11 bases lying between them. Germline assignment: CDR1 LGHNT and CDR2 FRNRAP.

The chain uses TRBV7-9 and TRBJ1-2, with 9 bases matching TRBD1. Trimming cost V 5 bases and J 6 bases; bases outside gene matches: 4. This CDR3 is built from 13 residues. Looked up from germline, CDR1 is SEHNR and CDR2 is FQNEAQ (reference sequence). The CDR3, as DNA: TGTGCCAGCAGCATCCGACAGGGGGATGGCTACACCTTC. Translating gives CASSIRQGDGYTF.

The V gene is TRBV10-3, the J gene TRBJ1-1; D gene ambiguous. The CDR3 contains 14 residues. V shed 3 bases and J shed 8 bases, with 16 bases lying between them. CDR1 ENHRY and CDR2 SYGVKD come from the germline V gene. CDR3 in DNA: TGTGCCATCAGTGATTACGACCGGGATTCAGAAGCTTTCTTT. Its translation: CAISDYDRDSEAFF.